This T cell receptor beta chain was sequenced during a study of blood T cell repertoires in COVID-19. For the study at large: The cDNA or gDNA used as material had been derived from T cells, B-cell-depleted T cells, or PBMCs.

Germline CDR1 MDHEN, CDR2 SYDVKM. The CDR3 sequence is 11 residues long. Followed over time, Seattle patients had been enrolled while infection was active. In the authors' methods: Nucleated cell counts were estimated from reference gene primer amplification. TCRdb keeps only in-frame clones here, not all; method: immunoSEQ multiplex PCR. Clonal size and the V and J genes are those of that table, whereas D and trimming came from the DNA. The data contain around 150,000 clones, 70% to 85% of them singletons. This clonotype was obtained from a woman in her thirties or forties with COVID-19, enrolled during active disease. This chain links TRBV28 with TRBJ2-5; tentatively, D is TRBD2 (5 bases). The J call may be wrong; the DNA end is better matched by TRBJ2-7. Specimen: peripheral blood. This CDR3 reads CATYDYYEQYF. The CDR3 region has the DNA TGTGCCACCTATGACTACTACGAGCAGTACTTC.